This T cell receptor beta chain was captured in a study of siplizumab effects on memory and regulatory T cells. The study, taken as a whole, reports: Siplizumab gave mappable alloreactive CD4+ clones an average Treg-derived fraction of about 69%, against roughly 30% in controls.

Notes on this clone: Its antigen is undetermined.

It was about 100,000 TCR templates that were assayed per sample. Assay used: immunoSEQ multiplex PCR; TCRdb lists only in-frame clones, some missing. The data show about 63,000 clones, with 75% to 90% seen just once and 3.8% held by the top ten. The ends were cut back, 5 bases at V and 5 bases at J, with 16 bases in the middle. This CDR3 region has 16 residues. Germline values: CDR1 MNHEY, CDR2 SMNVEV (reference sequence). The sequenced sample was memory CD4+ T cells sorted from blood. The rearrangement uses TRBV27 and TRBJ2-6; possibly TRBD1 for D (6 bases). The receptor was derived from a human donor in good health. The CDR3 DNA follows: TGTGCCAGCAGTGACAGCAGGGGTGGAAGGGCCAACGTCCTGACTTTC. Its translation is CASSDSRGGRANVLTF.